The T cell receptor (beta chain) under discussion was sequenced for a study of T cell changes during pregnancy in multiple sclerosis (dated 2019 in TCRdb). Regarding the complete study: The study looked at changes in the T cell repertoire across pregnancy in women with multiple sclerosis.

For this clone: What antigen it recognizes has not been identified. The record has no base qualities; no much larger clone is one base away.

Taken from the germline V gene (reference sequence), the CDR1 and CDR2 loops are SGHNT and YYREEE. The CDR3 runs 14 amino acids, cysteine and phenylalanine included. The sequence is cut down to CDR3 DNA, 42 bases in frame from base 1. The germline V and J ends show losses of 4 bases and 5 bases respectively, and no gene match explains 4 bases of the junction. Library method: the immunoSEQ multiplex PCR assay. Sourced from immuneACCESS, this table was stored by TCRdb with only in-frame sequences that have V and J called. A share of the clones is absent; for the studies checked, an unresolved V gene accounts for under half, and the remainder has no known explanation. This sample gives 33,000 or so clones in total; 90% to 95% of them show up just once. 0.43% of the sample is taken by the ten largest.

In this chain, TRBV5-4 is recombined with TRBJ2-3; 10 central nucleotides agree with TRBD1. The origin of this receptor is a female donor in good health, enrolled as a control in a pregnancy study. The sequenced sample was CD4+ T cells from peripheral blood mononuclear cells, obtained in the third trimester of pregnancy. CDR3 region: CASSRTGGEDTQYF. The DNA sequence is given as TGTGCCAGCAGCCGGACAGGGGGAGAAGATACGCAGTATTTT. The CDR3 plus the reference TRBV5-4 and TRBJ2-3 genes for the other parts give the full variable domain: ETGVTQSPTHLIKTRGQQVTLRCSSQSGHNTVSWYQQALGQGPQFIFQYYREEENGRGNFPPRFSGLQFPNYSSELNVNALELDDSALYLCASSRTGGEDTQYFGPGTRLTVL.